This entry lists 12 T cell receptor beta chains sequenced from one sample in a study of blood T cells in healthy people across ages. A J-beta primer mix and a sample-barcoded 5' primer were used in a second PCR of about 7 to 11 cycles. TCRdb ran MiXCR on the 5' RACE reads and lists one entry per CDR3 protein. The table shows some 730,000 distinct CDR3 sequences, with around a fifth occurring only once. Sequenced input: blood. The source is a man between 65 and 85 years old in good health.

This clonotype was counted only a few times. In DNA form, the CDR3 reads TGCAGCGTTAGTGTCAGGATGAACACTGAAGCTTTCTTT. Translation: CSVSVRMNTEAFF. This sequence joins TRBV29-1 and TRBJ1-1; D is ambiguous. This CDR3 contains 13 residues. V lost 5 bases and J lost 0, with 10 bases in between. Germline CDR1 is SQVTM and CDR2 is ANQGSEA.

The chain has TRBV6-6 and TRBJ2-3, with D perhaps assigned TRBD1 or TRBD2 (5 bases each). CDR3 length: 14 residues. Germline V CDR1 and CDR2: MNHNY, SVGAGI (reference sequence). With 3 bases removed from V and 5 bases from J, the gap between germline ends came to 12 bases. CDR3 sequence: CASSYFGAGDTQYF. The CDR3 region has the DNA TGTGCCAGCAGTTATTTTGGGGCGGGAGATACGCAGTATTTT.

The chain combines TRBV28 with TRBJ1-5; 8 nucleotides agree with TRBD1. V lost 6 bases, J lost 1 base, and 5 bases stayed unmatched. Germline V lookup: CDR1 MDHEN, CDR2 SYDVKM. The CDR3 is made up of 15 amino acids. CDR3 in DNA: TGTGCCAGCAGACAAACAGGGGGAAGCAATCAGCCCCAGCATTTT. Amino acids: CASRQTGGSNQPQHF.

This clonotype was observed a handful of times. CDR3 protein: CASLALENTEAFF. In DNA form, the CDR3 reads TGTGCCAGCCTCGCCTTGGAGAACACTGAAGCTTTCTTT. This chain uses TRBV18 with TRBJ1-1, with D unresolved. This CDR3 has 13 amino acids. Trimming removed 8 bases at V and 1 base at J, with 11 bases between. Germline V gives CDR1 KGHSH, CDR2 LQKENI.

This clonotype was counted only a few times. The chain links TRBV5-1 to TRBJ2-7; 10 bases line up with TRBD1. The CDR3 consists of 13 residues. Germline CDR1 reads SGHRS; CDR2 reads YFSETQ. V shed 7 bases and J 6 bases; nucleotides not matched to a gene: 7. The CDR3 sequence: CASAGTGVSEQYF. In nucleotides, the CDR3 is TGCGCCAGCGCCGGGACAGGGGTTTCCGAGCAGTACTTC.

This rearrangement joins TRBV6-5 to TRBJ2-5; either TRBD1 or TRBD2 may supply D (5 bases each). CDR1 is MNHEY, CDR2 SVGAGI, per germline. V was pared by 5 bases and J by 5 bases, with 18 bases between. CDR3 length: 15 amino acids. The CDR3 nucleotides read TGTGCCAGCAGTCTTCGGACGGGACCGGGGGAGACCCAGTACTTC. Its translation: CASSLRTGPGETQYF.

The chain carries TRBV10-3 and TRBJ1-6; the D is unclear. Trimming took off 3 bases at V and 0 bases at J, with 9 bases between the two ends. Germline-derived CDR1 and CDR2 are ENHRY and SYGVKD. This CDR3 region has 16 residues. The CDR3 spells CAISDHGRSYNSPLHF. For the CDR3, the DNA is TGTGCCATCAGTGATCACGGTCGCTCCTATAATTCACCCCTCCACTTT.

The chain is built from TRBV15 and TRBJ1-4; 8 nucleotides line up with TRBD1. CDR3 length equals 13 residues. Looked up from germline, CDR1 is LNHNV and CDR2 is YYDKDF (reference sequence). V lost 4 bases to trimming and J lost 10 bases; unmatched junction nucleotides: 5. CDR3 nucleotides: TGTGCCACCAGCAAGACAGGGGATGGAAAACTGTTTTTT. Translation gives CATSKTGDGKLFF.

The CDR3 sequence is CSVSQGFGVGTEAFF. CDR3 DNA sequence: TGCAGCGTTTCCCAGGGATTCGGGGTGGGAACTGAAGCTTTCTTT. The chain links TRBV29-1 to TRBJ1-1, with D perhaps matching TRBD1 (5 bases). The CDR3 sequence is 15 residues long. Trimming removed 5 bases at V and 5 bases at J, with 21 bases between. CDR1 is SQVTM and CDR2 is ANQGSEA in the germline V gene. Variable domain in full (rest from reference TRBV29-1 and TRBJ1-1): SAVISQKPSRDICQRGTSLTIQCQVDSQVTMMFWYRQQPGQSLTLIATANQGSEATYESGFVIDKFPISRPNLTFSTLTVSNMSPEDSSIYLCSVSQGFGVGTEAFFGQGTRLTVV.

The rearrangement uses TRBV29-1 and TRBJ1-4; D is ambiguous. Germline-derived CDR1 and CDR2 are SQVTM and ANQGSEA. The CDR3 totals 12 residues. Trimming took off 3 bases at V and 5 bases at J, with 7 bases between the two ends. The CDR3 here is CSVDLGNEKLFF. The CDR3 DNA is TGCAGCGTTGACCTCGGGAATGAAAAACTGTTTTTT.

There are a few counts of this clonotype. This sequence joins TRBV27 and TRBJ1-2, with D perhaps TRBD1 (5 bases). V was clipped by 3 bases and J by 7 bases, with 12 bases between them. The CDR3 is 13 residues long. Germline CDR1 MNHEY, CDR2 SMNVEV (reference sequence). DNA of the CDR3: TGTGCCAGCAGTTTGCGGGGGGGAAGTGGCTACACCTTC. Translated: CASSLRGGSGYTF.

The CDR3 DNA is TGCGCCAGCAGCTTTCGACAACGGAATGAGCAGTTCTTC. Protein product: CASSFRQRNEQFF. The V and J genes are TRBV5-1 and TRBJ2-5; D is undetermined. Near its end, the DNA agrees better with TRBJ2-1, so the J call may be wrong. The CDR3 sequence is 13 residues long. CDR1 and CDR2 from the germline V gene are SGHRS and YFSETQ.